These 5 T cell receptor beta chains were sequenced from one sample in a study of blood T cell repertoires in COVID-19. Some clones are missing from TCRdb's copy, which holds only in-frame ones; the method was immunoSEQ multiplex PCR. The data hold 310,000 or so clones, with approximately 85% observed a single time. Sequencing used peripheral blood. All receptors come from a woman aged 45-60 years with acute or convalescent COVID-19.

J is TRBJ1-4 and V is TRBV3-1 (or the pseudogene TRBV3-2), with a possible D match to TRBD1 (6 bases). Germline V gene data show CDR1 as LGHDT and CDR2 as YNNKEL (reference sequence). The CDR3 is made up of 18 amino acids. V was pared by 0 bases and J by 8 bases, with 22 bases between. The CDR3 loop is CASSQEMGRGYWGEKLFF. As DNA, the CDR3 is TGTGCCAGCAGCCAAGAGATGGGCAGGGGATATTGGGGAGAAAAACTGTTTTTT.

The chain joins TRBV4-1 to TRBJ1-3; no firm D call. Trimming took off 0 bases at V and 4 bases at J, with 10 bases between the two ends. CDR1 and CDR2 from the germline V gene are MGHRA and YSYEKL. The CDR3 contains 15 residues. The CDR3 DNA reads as TGCGCCAGCAGCCAAGAAAACTTCTGGGGAAACACCATATATTTT. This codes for CASSQENFWGNTIYF.

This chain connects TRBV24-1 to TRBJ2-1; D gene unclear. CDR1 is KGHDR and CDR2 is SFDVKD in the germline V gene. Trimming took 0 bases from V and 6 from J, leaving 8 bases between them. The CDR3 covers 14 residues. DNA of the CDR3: TGTGCCACCAGTGATTTGCGAGCGTCCAATGAGCAGTTCTTC. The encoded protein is CATSDLRASNEQFF.

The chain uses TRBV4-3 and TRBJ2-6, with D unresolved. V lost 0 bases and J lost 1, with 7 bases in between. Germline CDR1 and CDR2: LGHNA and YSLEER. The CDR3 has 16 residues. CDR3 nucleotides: TGCGCCAGCAGCCAAGATGGAGTATCTGGGGCCAACGTCCTGACTTTC. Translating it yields CASSQDGVSGANVLTF.

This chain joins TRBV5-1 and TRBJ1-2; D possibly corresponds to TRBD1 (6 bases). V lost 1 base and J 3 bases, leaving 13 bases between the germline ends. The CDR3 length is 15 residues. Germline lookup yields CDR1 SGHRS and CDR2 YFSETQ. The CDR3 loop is CASSLQSGAHYGYTF. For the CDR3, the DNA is TGCGCCAGCAGCTTGCAGTCAGGGGCCCACTATGGCTACACCTTC.